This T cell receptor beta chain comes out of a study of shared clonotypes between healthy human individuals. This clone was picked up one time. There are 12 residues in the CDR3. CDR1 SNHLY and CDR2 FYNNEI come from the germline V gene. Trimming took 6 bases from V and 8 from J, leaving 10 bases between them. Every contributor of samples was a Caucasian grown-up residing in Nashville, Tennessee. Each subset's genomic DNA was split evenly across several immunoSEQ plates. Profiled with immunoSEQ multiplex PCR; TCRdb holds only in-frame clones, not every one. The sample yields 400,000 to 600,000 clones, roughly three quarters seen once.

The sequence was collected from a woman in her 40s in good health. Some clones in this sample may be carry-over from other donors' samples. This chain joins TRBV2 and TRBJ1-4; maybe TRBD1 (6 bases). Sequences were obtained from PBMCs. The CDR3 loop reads CASSEGGEKLFF. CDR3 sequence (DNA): TGTGCCAGCAGCGAGGGGGGAGAAAAACTGTTTTTT.